This T cell receptor beta chain appears in the sequencing data of a study of cytomegalovirus exposure and HLA in healthy donors. This clone has a handful of counts. What it binds is not known. In germline, CDR1 is SGDLS, CDR2 YYNGEE. The CDR3 consists of 15 residues. Trimming removed 4 bases at V and 0 bases at J, with 11 bases between. Vbeta (60) and Jbeta (13) primers were used in the PCR. TCRdb keeps only in-frame clones here, not all; method: immunoSEQ multiplex PCR. The table includes some 130,000 clones, 60% to 75% detected once. Study results and caveats: Accurate predictions that matched the HLA-A and HLA-B alleles of most subjects were reportedly made from TCR beta sequences. Presence/absence analysis assumed near-uniform sequencing depth across donors. Trimming of TCR beta V- and J-genes showed a link, identified in a later analysis, to a missense DCLRE1C variant.

This chain links TRBV9 with TRBJ1-3, with TRBD1 as a possible D gene (6 bases). The TCR comes from a human donor in good health. The source material was PBMCs. The CDR3 sequence: CASSPRGGSGNTIYF. The CDR3 DNA reads as TGTGCCAGCAGCCCCCGAGGGGGCTCTGGAAACACCATATATTTT.